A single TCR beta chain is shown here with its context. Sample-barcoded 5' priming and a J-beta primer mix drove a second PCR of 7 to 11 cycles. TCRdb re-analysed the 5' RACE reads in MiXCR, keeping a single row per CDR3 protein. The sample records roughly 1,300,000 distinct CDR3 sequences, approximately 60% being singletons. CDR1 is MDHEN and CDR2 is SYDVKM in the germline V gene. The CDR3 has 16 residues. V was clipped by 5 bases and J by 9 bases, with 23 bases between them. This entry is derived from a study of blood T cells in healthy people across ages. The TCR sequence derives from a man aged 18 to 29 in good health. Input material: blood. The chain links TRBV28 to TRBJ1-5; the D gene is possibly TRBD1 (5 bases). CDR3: CASSNREQEVRWPQHF. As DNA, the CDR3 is TGTGCCAGCAGTAATCGGGAACAGGAGGTACGGTGGCCCCAGCATTTT.